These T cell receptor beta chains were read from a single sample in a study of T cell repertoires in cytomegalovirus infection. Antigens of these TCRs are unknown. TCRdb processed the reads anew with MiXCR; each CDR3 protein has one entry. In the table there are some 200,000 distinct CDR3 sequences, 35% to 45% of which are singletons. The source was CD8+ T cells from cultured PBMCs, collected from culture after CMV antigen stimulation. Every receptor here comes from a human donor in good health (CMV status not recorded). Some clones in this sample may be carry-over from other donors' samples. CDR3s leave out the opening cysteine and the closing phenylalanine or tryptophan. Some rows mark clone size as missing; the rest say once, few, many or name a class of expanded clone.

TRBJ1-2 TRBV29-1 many SVEGGEVYGYT
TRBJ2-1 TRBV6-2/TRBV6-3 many ASSYRGGSGSQRTSYNEQF
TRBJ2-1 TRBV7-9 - ASTPGLNNEQF
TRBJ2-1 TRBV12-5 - ASGLVLGNEQF
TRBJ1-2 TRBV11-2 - ASSLDLGTDYGYT
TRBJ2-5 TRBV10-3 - AISSRWTGRSTQETQY
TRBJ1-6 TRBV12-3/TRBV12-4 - ASSFRTGQNSPLH
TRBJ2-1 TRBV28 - ASSPPTSQYSYNEQF
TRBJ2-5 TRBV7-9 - ASSSKPRGYQETQY
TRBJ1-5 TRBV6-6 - ASSRRRNQPQH
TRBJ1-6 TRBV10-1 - ASTRRTRQNSPLH
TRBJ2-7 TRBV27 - ASSWGRDREQY
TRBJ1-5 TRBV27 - ASSSAGVNQPQH
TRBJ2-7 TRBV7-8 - ASSLVVVPNEQY
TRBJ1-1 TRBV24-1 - ATRLGKNTEAF
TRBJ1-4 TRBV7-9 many ASSLVDSGTLEKLF
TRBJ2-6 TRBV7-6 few ASSESGANVLT
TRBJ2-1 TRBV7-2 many ASSFPPSGGSSYNEQF
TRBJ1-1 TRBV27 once ASSDRQGYTEAF
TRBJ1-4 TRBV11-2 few ASSPTRTGEDEKLF
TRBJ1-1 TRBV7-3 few ASSFGTDNTEAF
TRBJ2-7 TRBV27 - ASRLAGGYEQY
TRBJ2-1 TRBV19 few ASRSGEGVQEQF
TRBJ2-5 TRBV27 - ASSSGLFSQTQY